What follows are 2 T cell receptor beta chains derived from one specimen sequenced in a study of identical twins. TCRdb processed the 5' RACE reads anew with MiXCR; each CDR3 protein has one entry. This table has 1.5 million to 2 million distinct CDR3 sequences, less than 40% appearing once. Input material: cord blood. The receptors were gathered from a newborn girl in good health.

V usage is TRBV5-1 and J usage is TRBJ1-1; D possibly corresponds to TRBD1 (5 bases). CDR1 is SGHRS, CDR2 YFSETQ, per germline. The CDR3 is 15 amino acids. V was clipped by 0 bases and J by 0 bases, with 9 bases between them. CDR3 nucleotide sequence: TGCGCCAGCAGCTTGGCGGGGGATCTGAACACTGAAGCTTTCTTT. It codes for CASSLAGDLNTEAFF.

Written as DNA, the CDR3 is TGTGCCAGCAGTTACGGGAGGGGCGGCGAGCAGTACTTC. Protein sequence: CASSYGRGGEQYF. V gene TRBV6-6 combines with J gene TRBJ2-7; 7 positions agree with TRBD2. Germline loops: CDR1 MNHNY, CDR2 SVGAGI (reference sequence). This CDR3 has 13 amino acids. With 2 bases clipped from V and 6 bases from J, the junction kept 4 bases outside the gene matches.